This TCR beta chain was identified in a study of blood T cell repertoires in COVID-19. Turning to the study itself: Nucleic acid was either cDNA or gDNA, and it came from T cells, B-cell-depleted T cells, or PBMCs.

Here immunoSEQ multiplex PCR was the method, and the copy in TCRdb shows in-frame clones only, minus some. The sample lists approximately 150,000 clones, over 70% seen once, with around 6.3% in the top ten. Trimming stripped 6 bases from V and 4 bases from J, with 11 bases between. Germline CDR1 LGHNT, CDR2 FRNRAP. CDR3 length: 13 residues. Specimen: peripheral blood. This clonotype was obtained from a man older than 75 with acute or convalescent COVID-19. The genes are TRBV12-5 and TRBJ2-3, with D possibly being TRBD2 (5 bases). The CDR3 spells CASGPSGADTQYF. CDR3 bases: TGTGCTAGTGGCCCAAGCGGAGCAGATACGCAGTATTTT. Looking up the rest from reference TRBV12-5 and TRBJ2-3 gives the full variable domain: DARVTQTPRHKVTEMGQEVTMRCQPILGHNTVFWYRQTMMQGLELLAYFRNRAPLDDSGMPKDRFSAEMPDATLATLKIQPSEPRDSAVYFCASGPSGADTQYFGPGTRLTVL.